The 17 T cell receptor beta chains reported below all come from one sample, sequenced in a study of OX40 agonist ivuxolimab in advanced cancers. Only in-frame clones appear in the TCRdb table, and some are missing; sequencing was by immunoSEQ multiplex PCR. Of just under 65,000 clones in the sample, around 81% were seen once. This material consisted of CD4+ or CD8+ T cells sorted from blood, taken in a trial of the OX40 agonist ivuxolimab. The receptor set was obtained from an adult with an advanced solid tumor such as melanoma, head and neck, liver or kidney cancer.

This clone was seen once. The rearrangement joins TRBV29-1 to TRBJ2-5, with D maybe TRBD1 (6 bases). Germline CDR1 and CDR2: SQVTM and ANQGSEA. The CDR3 length is 12 residues. V dropped 8 bases and J dropped 5 bases, with 15 bases sitting between them. The CDR3 reads CSTGQRLETQYF. The CDR3 DNA reads TGCAGCACCGGACAGCGTCTGGAGACCCAGTACTTC.

J is TRBJ2-2 and V is TRBV7-6; 9 bases agree with TRBD1. Germline lookup yields CDR1 SGHVS and CDR2 FNYEAQ. CDR3 size: 14 residues. Trimming took 6 bases from V and 3 from J; bases not matched to a gene: 2. The CDR3 loop is CASRRTGDTGELFF. Here the CDR3 DNA reads TGTGCCAGCAGGCGGACAGGGGACACCGGGGAGCTGTTTTTT.

This clone occurred a few times. This chain uses TRBV9 with TRBJ1-1; unclear D gene. The CDR3 contains 15 residues. Trimming stripped 0 bases from V and 5 bases from J, with 14 bases between. Per germline, CDR1 SGDLS and CDR2 YYNGEE. The CDR3 DNA sequence: TGTGCCAGCAGCGTAGGGTTACGAAGGGAGACTGAAGCTTTCTTT. Protein product: CASSVGLRRETEAFF.

The rearrangement uses TRBV6-1 and TRBJ1-2, with no clear D. V lost 0 bases and J 7 bases, leaving 9 bases between the germline ends. This CDR3 has 13 amino acids. Germline assignment: CDR1 MNHNS and CDR2 SASEGT. The CDR3 DNA follows: TGTGCCAGCAGTGAAGCAGGGTACGGTGGCTACACCTTC. Protein: CASSEAGYGGYTF.

This chain connects TRBV2 to TRBJ2-6; the match to TRBD1 covers 9 bases. Per germline, CDR1 SNHLY and CDR2 FYNNEI. V lost 5 bases to trimming and J lost 2 bases; unmatched junction nucleotides: 4. The CDR3 is 16 residues long. The CDR3 DNA is TGTGCCAGCAGTTCTGGGACAGGGACTGGGGCCAACGTCCTGACTTTC. Its protein product is CASSSGTGTGANVLTF.

This rearrangement joins TRBV19 to TRBJ2-2, with 9 bases matching TRBD2. The CDR3 spans 15 residues. The ends lost 4 bases at V and 9 bases at J; junction bases unmatched: 9. Germline V gene data show CDR1 as LNHDA and CDR2 as SQIVND (reference sequence). Here the CDR3 reads CASSSGGGAGRELFF. The CDR3 DNA reads as TGTGCCAGTAGTAGCGGCGGGGGGGCCGGGAGGGAGCTGTTTTTT.

This chain connects TRBV7-3 to TRBJ1-1, with D maybe TRBD1 (6 bases). This CDR3 has 13 amino acids. The V end lost 5 bases, the J end lost 10 bases, and 17 bases lay between the germline ends. The V gene's germline CDR1 is SGHTA and CDR2 FQGTGA. CDR3 in amino acids: CASSTGTAERAFF. The CDR3 DNA reads TGTGCCAGCAGCACAGGGACGGCTGAGAGAGCTTTCTTT.

This clone appeared a single time. This rearrangement joins TRBV7-2 to TRBJ2-7; no reliable D call. Trimming took 1 base from V and 3 from J, leaving 13 bases between them. CDR3 size: 15 residues. Germline V gene sequence: CDR1 SGHTA, CDR2 FQGNSA. The CDR3 region has the DNA TGTGCCAGCAGCTTAGAAGGCGCAGGTTTCTACGAGCAGTACTTC. The encoded protein is CASSLEGAGFYEQYF.

The chain employs TRBV6-1 and TRBJ2-5; D unresolved. Trimming removed 11 bases at V and 11 bases at J, with 24 bases between. This CDR3 has 13 amino acids. Germline CDR1 reads MNHNS; CDR2 reads SASEGT. CDR3 DNA: TGTGCCCTAGGCCACTACACCATGGTCGGGCAGTACTTC. This sequence encodes CALGHYTMVGQYF.

This clone was seen once. V usage is TRBV5-6 and J usage is TRBJ2-1; D possibly uses TRBD1 or TRBD2 (6 bases each). The CDR3 covers 16 residues. The V gene lost 3 bases and the J gene lost 1 base, with 14 bases spanning the gap. Germline lookup yields CDR1 SGHDT and CDR2 YYEEEE. In DNA form, the CDR3 reads TGTGCCAGCAGCTCGGGGTGGAGGGGGTCCTACAATGAGCAGTTCTTC. Its translation: CASSSGWRGSYNEQFF. The whole variable domain, remainder taken from reference TRBV5-6 and TRBJ2-1, is DAGVTQSPTHLIKTRGQQVTLRCSPKSGHDTVSWYQQALGQGPQFIFQYYEEEERQRGNFPDRFSGHQFPNYSSELNVNALLLGDSALYLCASSSGWRGSYNEQFFGPGTRLTVL.

This clone was picked up one time. The chain has TRBV6-1 and TRBJ2-3, with D perhaps being TRBD1 or TRBD2 (5 bases each). V was pared by 3 bases and J by 5 bases, with 15 bases between. This CDR3 has 15 amino acids. Germline assignment: CDR1 MNHNS and CDR2 SASEGT. CDR3 region: CASSDGALWGDTQYF. The CDR3 DNA reads TGTGCCAGCAGTGACGGGGCCCTATGGGGAGATACGCAGTATTTT.

This chain uses TRBV6-4 with TRBJ1-5, with 7 bases matching TRBD1. The V and J ends lost 8 bases and 0 bases, in that order; junction bases with no gene match: 7. The CDR3 covers 15 residues. Germline V lookup: CDR1 MRHNA, CDR2 SNTAGT. CDR3 DNA: TGTGCCAGCCGACAGGGACGGTTTAGCAATCAGCCCCAGCATTTT. Its translation: CASRQGRFSNQPQHF.

The chain employs TRBV15 and TRBJ2-1; D ambiguous. This CDR3 comprises 14 residues. Germline V gene lookup returns CDR1 LNHNV and CDR2 YYDKDF (reference sequence). The germline V and J ends were trimmed by 0 bases and 8 bases, with 11 bases remaining between them. CDR3 in DNA: TGTGCCACCAGCAGAGATCGCGGCAGCGATGAGCAGTTCTTC. It codes for CATSRDRGSDEQFF.

This chain joins TRBV4-3 and TRBJ1-2; TRBD1 might be the D (5 bases). Germline-derived CDR1 and CDR2 are LGHNA and YSLEER. The CDR3 contains 17 residues. V was shortened by 1 base and J by 4 bases, with 19 bases between the two germline ends. CDR3 residues: CASSQVGLTREAYGYTF. CDR3 nucleotides: TGCGCCAGCAGCCAAGTGGGACTAACCAGGGAGGCCTATGGCTACACCTTC.

The rearrangement links TRBV29-1 to TRBJ2-1, with D possibly being TRBD1 or TRBD2 (5 bases each). V shed 3 bases and J shed 5 bases, with 11 bases lying between them. The CDR3 spans 13 residues. Germline CDR1 and CDR2: SQVTM and ANQGSEA. The CDR3 sequence is CSVEGPKDNEQFF. The CDR3 DNA sequence: TGCAGCGTTGAGGGACCGAAGGACAATGAGCAGTTCTTC.

Concerning this clone: Its ends do not fully match the called genes, so a read error is possible. The CDR3 region is CASSQSHTQPGSRNF. CDR3 DNA: TGTGCCAGCAGCCAAAGCCACACTCAGCCGGGCTCTCGGAATTTT. V gene TRBV7-2 combines with J gene TRBJ1-5; D unclear. The germline gives CDR1 SGHTA, CDR2 FQGNSA. CDR3 length: 15 amino acids.

The chain employs TRBV6-1 and TRBJ1-5; no clear D. Germline V lookup: CDR1 MNHNS, CDR2 SASEGT. This CDR3 is 13 amino acids long. Trimming left V 6 bases short and J 4 bases short, with 10 bases between. The CDR3 is CASRRSRNQPQHF. In nucleotides, the CDR3 is TGTGCCAGCAGGCGGTCTAGAAATCAGCCCCAGCATTTT.